The next 20 T cell receptor beta chains were all read from a single sample in a study of radiotherapy plus CTLA-4 blockade in lung cancer. Produced via immunoSEQ multiplex PCR; TCRdb's table is partial and in-frame only. This table holds tens of thousands of clones, more than 80% found once. This material consisted of peripheral blood, taken from a patient treated with radiotherapy plus ipilimumab. The receptors come from a human donor with non-small cell lung cancer who had stable disease on radiotherapy plus ipilimumab.

This clone was observed a handful of times. The rearrangement joins TRBV28 to TRBJ2-1; D possibly corresponds to TRBD1 (6 bases). The CDR3 runs 13 residues. The germline V gene has CDR1 MDHEN and CDR2 SYDVKM. V lost 7 bases and J lost 2, with 9 bases in between. The CDR3 nucleotides are TGTGCCAGCAACAGGGAAGCCTACAATGAGCAGTTCTTC. Its translation: CASNREAYNEQFF.

This chain joins TRBV18 and TRBJ2-7; 9 bases fit TRBD2. Germline V gene lookup returns CDR1 KGHSH and CDR2 LQKENI. J gave up 3 bases and V 1 base, and 4 bases lay outside the gene matches. The CDR3 is made up of 15 amino acids. The CDR3 nucleotides are TGTGCCAGCTCACCACACCCTAGCGGGGTCTACGAGCAGTACTTC. This encodes CASSPHPSGVYEQYF.

The chain carries TRBV4-2 and TRBJ2-1; TRBD2 is a possible D gene (6 bases). Germline V gene lookup returns CDR1 LGHNA and CDR2 YNFKEQ. The germline V and J ends were trimmed by 1 base and 9 bases, with 22 bases remaining between them. The CDR3 runs 17 residues. As DNA, the CDR3 is TGTGCCAGCAGCCAAGGGTTTAGGGACTCCATTAGCACTGAGCAGTTCTTC. It yields the protein CASSQGFRDSISTEQFF.

The rearrangement links TRBV6-5 to TRBJ1-6; D is ambiguous. Trimming removed 5 bases from V and 9 bases from J, with 14 bases in between. The CDR3 runs to 14 residues. In germline, CDR1 is MNHEY, CDR2 SVGAGI. The CDR3 region is CASSENPDVSPLHF. The CDR3 DNA reads as TGTGCCAGCAGTGAAAATCCCGATGTTTCACCCCTCCACTTT.

The chain couples TRBV28 to TRBJ2-3; tentatively, D is TRBD1 or TRBD2 (5 bases each). With 6 bases removed from V and 8 bases from J, the gap between germline ends came to 12 bases. This CDR3 spans 12 amino acids. Germline V lookup: CDR1 MDHEN, CDR2 SYDVKM. DNA for the CDR3: TGTGCCAGCAGCCCTAAGAGGGGTACGCAGTATTTT. Translated: CASSPKRGTQYF.

The rearrangement uses TRBV6-1 and TRBJ2-7; no clear D gene. Germline CDR1 and CDR2: MNHNS and SASEGT. Deletions cut 1 base from V and 1 base from J, with 11 bases between. The CDR3 totals 15 residues. The CDR3 nucleotides read TGTGCCAGCAGTGAAGGGCGCCTCTCTTCCTACGAGCAGTACTTC. Its translation: CASSEGRLSSYEQYF.

In its sample, this clone was seen once. This chain joins TRBV6-5 and TRBJ2-7, with D perhaps TRBD1 or TRBD2 (7 bases each). V dropped 4 bases and J dropped 6 bases, with 19 bases sitting between them. This CDR3 spans 15 amino acids. CDR1 is MNHEY and CDR2 is SVGAGI in the germline V gene. CDR3 sequence: CASSSRQGGSSEQYF. CDR3 DNA: TGTGCCAGCAGTTCGCGACAGGGAGGGTCTTCCGAGCAGTACTTC.

The chain employs TRBV5-1 and TRBJ2-1; no reliable D call. The CDR3 has 15 residues. V was trimmed by 0 bases and J by 6 bases, leaving 13 bases between them. Germline values: CDR1 SGHRS, CDR2 YFSETQ. CDR3 residues: CASSLDFGVFNEQFF. The CDR3 nucleotides are TGCGCCAGCAGCTTGGATTTTGGGGTTTTCAATGAGCAGTTCTTC.

The chain is built from TRBV2 and TRBJ1-1; D unclear. The V gene's germline CDR1 is SNHLY and CDR2 FYNNEI. Trimming pared 6 bases from V and 1 base from J, leaving 9 bases between. The CDR3 extends over 13 amino acids. This CDR3 reads CASRVGWNTEAFF. The CDR3 DNA sequence: TGTGCCAGCAGAGTGGGGTGGAACACTGAAGCTTTCTTT.

CDR3 region: CAISNTGELFF. The CDR3 bases are TGTGCCATCAGTAACACCGGGGAGCTGTTTTTT. This chain uses TRBV10-3 with TRBJ2-2; D ambiguous. V was cut by 5 bases and J by 2 bases, with 0 bases left in between. The CDR3 totals 11 residues. CDR1 ENHRY and CDR2 SYGVKD come from the germline V gene.

The chain combines TRBV5-1 with TRBJ2-7; D is unresolved. In germline, CDR1 is SGHRS, CDR2 YFSETQ. The CDR3 totals 11 residues. Trimming shortened V by 5 bases and J by 0 bases, and 3 bases separated the two germline ends. The CDR3 nucleotides are TGCGCCAGCAGATCCTCCTACGAGCAGTACTTC. This codes for CASRSSYEQYF.

The CDR3 spells CASSALQGLTEQFF. In nucleotides, the CDR3 is TGCGCCAGCAGTGCCCTGCAGGGGCTAACTGAGCAGTTCTTC. The rearrangement joins TRBV5-1 to TRBJ2-1; the D gene is possibly TRBD1 (6 bases). The V end was cut by 5 bases, the J end by 9 bases, with 18 bases between. CDR3 length: 14 residues. From germline, CDR1 is SGHRS and CDR2 YFSETQ.

This clone occurred a few times. The chain joins TRBV30 to TRBJ2-7; maybe TRBD1 (5 bases). The CDR3 sequence is 14 residues long. Trimming took off 7 bases at V and 0 bases at J, with 16 bases between the two ends. Germline CDR1 is GTSNPN and CDR2 is SVGIG (reference sequence). CDR3 sequence: CALKTAPSSYEQYF. CDR3 nucleotides: TGTGCCTTAAAGACAGCCCCGAGCTCCTACGAGCAGTACTTC.

The chain recombines TRBV29-1 with TRBJ1-2; no definite D call. V was cut by 2 bases and J by 8 bases, with 12 bases left in between. CDR1 and CDR2 (germline): SQVTM, ANQGSEA. This CDR3 is 12 amino acids long. The CDR3 DNA sequence: TGCAGCGTTGAAATGCGGGAGGGCGGCTACACCTTC. Its translation: CSVEMREGGYTF.

This chain uses TRBV27 with TRBJ2-2; TRBD2 matches 10 bases. The CDR3 length is 19 residues. V was clipped by 5 bases and J by 7 bases; unmatched bases: 19. The germline V gene encodes CDR1 MNHEY and CDR2 SMNVEV (reference sequence). The CDR3 region is CASSHDQAKREGRGGELFF. DNA for the CDR3: TGTGCCAGCAGTCACGACCAAGCAAAGCGGGAGGGCCGGGGCGGGGAGCTGTTTTTT.

This clone was found once. This chain connects TRBV19 to TRBJ2-1; 8 bases agree with TRBD1. This CDR3 contains 13 residues. V dropped 3 bases and J dropped 10; count of bases not matched to a gene: 5. CDR1 and CDR2 from the germline V gene are LNHDA and SQIVND (reference sequence). CDR3 in amino acids: CASSMRDRTEQFF. CDR3 DNA: TGTGCCAGTAGTATGAGGGACAGGACAGAGCAGTTCTTC.

This chain joins TRBV7-9 and TRBJ1-1; weak D call: TRBD1 (5 bases). V was pared by 5 bases and J by 6 bases, with 19 bases between. This CDR3 spans 15 amino acids. The germline CDR1 and CDR2 sequences are SEHNR and FQNEAQ (reference sequence). The CDR3 region has the DNA TGTGCCAGCAGCACCTATACGGGAGGGGCCCCTGAAGCTTTCTTT. Protein product: CASSTYTGGAPEAFF.

The chain uses TRBV4-2 and TRBJ2-7, with 13 bases that match TRBD2. The trim removed 4 bases at V and 8 bases at J, leaving 2 bases unmatched. The CDR3 sequence is 13 residues long. The germline V gene encodes CDR1 LGHNA and CDR2 YNFKEQ. CDR3 sequence: CASSPGTSGKQYF. The CDR3 DNA sequence: TGTGCCAGCAGCCCCGGGACTAGCGGGAAGCAGTACTTC.

This clone was recorded only once. J is TRBJ2-7 and V is TRBV11-2; TRBD2 matches at 11 bases. The length of the CDR3 is 16 residues. Germline CDR1 SGHAT, CDR2 FQNNGV. V dropped 2 bases and J dropped 7; count of bases not matched to a gene: 10. CDR3 sequence (DNA): TGTGCCAGCAGCTTAATTTCAGCACTAGCGGGGGAAGAGCAGTACTTC. The encoded protein is CASSLISALAGEEQYF.

The rearrangement uses TRBV5-5 and TRBJ2-1; TRBD1 might be the D (5 bases). The V end was cut by 0 bases, the J end by 4 bases, with 17 bases between. CDR1 and CDR2 from the germline V gene are SGHKS and YYEKEE (reference sequence). This CDR3 has 17 amino acids. The CDR3 nucleotides read TGTGCCAGCAGCTTGGGTCTGTCACAGGTGTTATACAATGAGCAGTTCTTC. Translation gives CASSLGLSQVLYNEQFF.